What follows is one T cell receptor (beta chain) and its context. The record originates from a study of cytomegalovirus exposure and HLA in healthy donors. Measured with immunoSEQ multiplex PCR; TCRdb has only the in-frame clones, and not every one. The sample lists about 240,000 clones; about 90% were seen once. Deletions cut 0 bases from V and 5 bases from J, with 11 bases between. This CDR3 has 14 residues. Germline V CDR1 and CDR2: SGHDT, YYEEEE. V and J are TRBV5-6 and TRBJ2-5; weak D call: TRBD2 (6 bases). This TCR was recovered from a woman aged 25-40 years in good health and CMV-seropositive. The sequenced sample consisted of PBMCs. The CDR3 protein is CASSLVVAGETQYF. Written as DNA, the CDR3 is TGTGCCAGCAGCTTGGTTGTCGCGGGGGAGACCCAGTACTTC.